The T cell receptor beta chain under discussion was sequenced for a study of blood T cells in healthy people across ages. Study conclusions and caveats: Nothing was known about donor CMV status, and this possibly confounded expanded clonotype changes. More naive CD4+ cells and higher diversity marked long-lived donors relative to aged donors. Getting older went along with TCR beta diversity per million T cells dropping roughly linearly. A strong correlation was found between TCR beta diversity and the percentage of naive T cells.

Note on this clonotype: The antigen remains unidentified.

Then a second PCR, running about 7 to 11 cycles, was carried out with a sample-barcoded 5' primer and a J-beta primer mix. TCRdb reanalysed the 5' RACE reads using MiXCR and keeps one entry per CDR3 protein. The repertoire holds 550,000 to 600,000 distinct CDR3 sequences, with 25% to 30% as singletons. Trimming at V came to 5 bases and at J to 10 bases, leaving 10 bases not matched to a gene. The germline CDR1 and CDR2 sequences are MNHEY and SVGAGI. The length of the CDR3 is 15 residues. This receptor was obtained from a woman in her 70s in good health. J is TRBJ1-5 and V is TRBV6-5; 11 bases are shared with TRBD1. Sequenced: blood. The CDR3 nucleotides are TGTGCCAGCAGTCGCGGACAGGGGGCGAATCGACCCCAGCATTTT. This gives the protein CASSRGQGANRPQHF.